These 6 T cell receptor beta chains share one sample of origin, sequenced in a study of T cell responses to AZD1222 COVID-19 vaccine. The table came from immunoSEQ multiplex PCR; TCRdb's copy has only in-frame clones and leaves some out. The sample has 100,000 to 150,000 clones, around 87% seen once. Sequences were derived from peripheral blood, sampled on day 0 of AZD1222 vaccination. These receptor sequences come from an adult in good health.

The table lists this clone with a count of one. The chain uses TRBV18 and TRBJ2-1; the D gene is possibly TRBD2 (5 bases). This CDR3 is built from 15 residues. V lost 6 bases and J 7 bases, leaving 19 bases between the germline ends. CDR1 KGHSH and CDR2 LQKENI come from the germline V gene. CDR3: CASSLFPGIENEQFF. The DNA for the CDR3 is TGTGCCAGCTCGCTTTTCCCGGGAATCGAAAATGAGCAGTTCTTC.

This clone was seen just once. The chain employs TRBV21-1 and TRBJ1-2; the D call of TRBD1 is as the table states it, not checked on the DNA. TRBV21-1 is recorded as a pseudogene. The CDR3 sequence is 14 residues long. CDR3 residues: CASSTRTDSRSYTF. The CDR3 DNA sequence: TGTGCCAGCAGCACCCGGACAGATTCAAGGAGCTACACCTTC.

The rearrangement links TRBV29-1 to TRBJ1-1, with D possibly matching TRBD1 (5 bases). Per germline, CDR1 SQVTM and CDR2 ANQGSEA. Trimming left V 6 bases short and J 0 bases short, with 11 bases between. The CDR3 runs 13 residues. DNA of the CDR3: TGCAGCGTCGCCGACAGAATGAACACTGAAGCTTTCTTT. Protein sequence: CSVADRMNTEAFF.

The chain links TRBV7-9 to TRBJ2-5, with unresolved D. V lost 2 bases, J lost 1 base, and 11 bases lay in between. Germline V gene lookup returns CDR1 SEHNR and CDR2 FQNEAQ (reference sequence). The CDR3 is 15 amino acids. For the CDR3, the DNA is TGTGCCAGCAGCTTAAGGGCAGGTGGCCAAGAGACCCAGTACTTC. Its translation: CASSLRAGGQETQYF.

This chain uses TRBV6-2 or TRBV6-3 with TRBJ2-1; 12 nucleotides line up with TRBD1. The V and J ends lost 6 bases and 7 bases, in that order; junction bases with no gene match: 13. The CDR3 runs 17 residues. The V gene's germline CDR1 is MNHEY and CDR2 SVGEGT. The CDR3 protein is CASSKHPGQGAMNEQFF. The DNA for the CDR3 is TGTGCCAGCAGCAAACACCCGGGACAGGGGGCGATGAATGAGCAGTTCTTC.

V gene TRBV4-2 combines with J gene TRBJ2-2, with D unclear. The ends were cut back, 1 base at V and 2 bases at J, with 5 bases in the middle. The CDR3 length is 14 residues. CDR1 and CDR2 (germline): LGHNA, YNFKEQ. For the CDR3, the DNA is TGTGCCAGCAGCCAAGCCTATAACACCGGGGAGCTGTTTTTT. Encoded protein: CASSQAYNTGELFF.